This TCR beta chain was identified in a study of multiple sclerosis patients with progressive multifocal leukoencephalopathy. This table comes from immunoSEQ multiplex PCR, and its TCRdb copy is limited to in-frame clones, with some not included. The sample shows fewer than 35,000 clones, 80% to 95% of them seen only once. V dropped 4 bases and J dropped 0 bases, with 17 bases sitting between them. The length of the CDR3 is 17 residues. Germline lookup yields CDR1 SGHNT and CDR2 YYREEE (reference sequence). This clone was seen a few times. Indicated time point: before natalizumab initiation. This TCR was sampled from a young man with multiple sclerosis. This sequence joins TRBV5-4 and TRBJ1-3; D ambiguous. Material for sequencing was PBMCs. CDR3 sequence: CASSRKTQAHSGNTIYF. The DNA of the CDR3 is TGTGCCAGCAGCCGAAAGACGCAGGCGCACTCTGGAAACACCATATATTTT.